The 21 T cell receptor beta chains given below trace back to one sample, sequenced in a study of blood T cell repertoires in COVID-19. Libraries were prepared by immunoSEQ multiplex PCR; TCRdb keeps only in-frame clonotypes and omits some of them. The data contain about 210,000 clones, roughly 86% of them seen just once; the ten biggest clones take up roughly 25%. Material: PBMCs or T cells enriched from blood (not recorded which). Source of these receptors: a woman aged 40 to 49 in a cohort exposed to, infected with or recovered from COVID-19 (not recorded which).

This clone has only one observation. V usage is TRBV19 and J usage is TRBJ1-2, with 9 bases that match TRBD1. CDR3 length: 14 amino acids. The V gene end was trimmed by 7 bases and the J gene end by 5 bases; junction bases not matched to a gene: 8. Germline V CDR1 and CDR2: LNHDA, SQIVND (reference sequence). The CDR3 nucleotides read TGTGCCAGTAATCCGGGACAGGGTGTATATGGCTACACCTTC. Translating gives CASNPGQGVYGYTF. The full variable domain, in which reference TRBV19 and TRBJ1-2 provide the parts outside the CDR3, is DGGITQSPKYLFRKEGQNVTLSCEQNLNHDAMYWYRQDPGQGLRLIYYSQIVNDFQKGDIAEGYSVSREKKESFPLTVTSAQKNPTAFYLCASNPGQGVYGYTFGSGTRLTVV.

J is TRBJ2-7 and V is TRBV5-6; the match to TRBD1 covers 11 bases. J lost 1 base, V lost 4 bases, and 4 bases had no gene match. Germline lookup yields CDR1 SGHDT and CDR2 YYEEEE. The length of the CDR3 is 15 residues. The CDR3 DNA is TGTGCCAGCAGCGGGGGGACAGGGGGTTCCTACGAGCAGTACTTC. Its protein is CASSGGTGGSYEQYF. Drawing the rest from reference TRBV5-6 and TRBJ2-7, the complete variable domain is DAGVTQSPTHLIKTRGQQVTLRCSPKSGHDTVSWYQQALGQGPQFIFQYYEEEERQRGNFPDRFSGHQFPNYSSELNVNALLLGDSALYLCASSGGTGGSYEQYFGPGTRLTVT.

This chain uses TRBV5-4 with TRBJ1-3; D not certain. Trimming cost V 4 bases and J 0 bases, with 14 bases left between them. Germline-derived CDR1 and CDR2 are SGHNT and YYREEE (reference sequence). CDR3 length: 16 residues. The DNA for the CDR3 is TGTGCCAGCAGCCGGTTAGGAGACTCCTCTGGAAACACCATATATTTT. It encodes CASSRLGDSSGNTIYF.

V is TRBV27 and J is TRBJ2-7; 7 positions match TRBD1. The CDR3 loop spans 15 amino acids. Per the germline V gene, CDR1 is MNHEY and CDR2 is SMNVEV (reference sequence). V shed 2 bases, J shed 3 bases, and the junction held 7 bases outside the gene matches. The CDR3 spells CASSLETGNSYEQYF. The CDR3 nucleotides read TGTGCCAGCAGTTTAGAGACAGGGAATAGCTACGAGCAGTACTTC.

The gene calls are TRBV27 and TRBJ1-6; TRBD1 is a possible D gene (5 bases). The CDR3 has 14 residues. Germline loops: CDR1 MNHEY, CDR2 SMNVEV (reference sequence). With 3 bases removed from V and 5 bases from J, the gap between germline ends came to 8 bases. The CDR3 sequence: CASSFQGNNSPLHF. The CDR3 nucleotides read TGTGCCAGCAGTTTCCAGGGTAATAATTCACCCCTCCACTTT.

V usage is TRBV4-1 and J usage is TRBJ2-5; TRBD2 aligns across 10 bases. V was clipped by 0 bases and J by 2 bases; unmatched bases: 6. CDR1 is MGHRA and CDR2 is YSYEKL in the germline V gene. CDR3 length: 17 residues. The CDR3 sequence: CASSQDPPAGGQETQYF. The DNA for the CDR3 is TGCGCCAGCAGCCAAGATCCCCCAGCGGGGGGGCAAGAGACCCAGTACTTC.

This chain uses TRBV4-3 with TRBJ2-1; the D gene is possibly TRBD2 (5 bases). The V end was cut by 0 bases, the J end by 9 bases, with 18 bases between. The V gene's germline CDR1 is LGHNA and CDR2 YSLEER. The CDR3 extends over 16 amino acids. The CDR3 DNA reads TGCGCCAGCAGCCAAGATCAACACGGGGTTCTCGGTGAGCAGTTCTTC. This sequence encodes CASSQDQHGVLGEQFF.

This clone was detected once. J is TRBJ1-2 and V is TRBV6-5; no firm D call. The CDR3 spans 11 residues. The V and J ends lost 6 bases and 4 bases respectively, with 6 bases between them. Germline V gene lookup returns CDR1 MNHEY and CDR2 SVGAGI. CDR3 amino acids: CASRGLYGYTF. CDR3 DNA: TGTGCCAGCAGAGGACTCTATGGCTACACCTTC.

This rearrangement joins TRBV7-9 to TRBJ1-6, with TRBD1 identical over 8 bases. V lost 4 bases and J lost 1; bases outside the gene matches: 9. The CDR3 covers 18 residues. Germline V gene lookup returns CDR1 SEHNR and CDR2 FQNEAQ (reference sequence). CDR3 in DNA: TGTGCCAGCAGCTCCCCAGACAGGGGCAGGTCCTATAATTCACCCCTCCACTTT. Translating it yields CASSSPDRGRSYNSPLHF.

V usage is TRBV5-4 and J usage is TRBJ1-6, with TRBD1 matching over 9 bases. The CDR3 runs to 14 residues. The germline CDR1 and CDR2 sequences are SGHNT and YYREEE (reference sequence). J lost 10 bases, V lost 0 bases, and 2 bases had no gene match. The CDR3 nucleotides read TGTGCCAGCAGCTTGGACAGGGGGCTATCACCCCTCCACTTT. This encodes CASSLDRGLSPLHF.

The chain employs TRBV19 and TRBJ1-5; 8 nucleotides align to TRBD1. With V trimmed by 3 bases and J by 2 bases, 6 bases remained unmatched. CDR1 is LNHDA, CDR2 SQIVND, per germline (reference sequence). CDR3 size: 16 residues. This chain's CDR3 is CASSMDRAPGNQPQHF. The DNA for the CDR3 is TGTGCCAGTAGTATGGACAGGGCTCCAGGCAATCAGCCCCAGCATTTT.

V gene TRBV6-2 or TRBV6-3 combines with J gene TRBJ1-5, with D perhaps TRBD1 (6 bases). This CDR3 has 15 amino acids. V was cut by 0 bases and J by 2 bases, with 8 bases left in between. Looked up from germline, CDR1 is MNHEY and CDR2 is SVGEGT. The chain's CDR3 is CASSYSGGGNQPQHF. As DNA, the CDR3 is TGTGCCAGCAGTTACTCAGGGGGAGGCAATCAGCCCCAGCATTTT.

The rearrangement links TRBV13 to TRBJ1-6, with D possibly TRBD1 on 5 matching bases. The CDR3 spans 14 residues. Germline loops: CDR1 PRHDT, CDR2 FYEKMQ (reference sequence). V was trimmed by 5 bases and J by 10 bases, leaving 15 bases between them. CDR3 region: CASSPVGGGSPLHF. CDR3 nucleotides: TGTGCCAGCAGCCCCGTGGGGGGTGGGTCACCCCTCCACTTT. Looking up the rest from reference TRBV13 and TRBJ1-6 gives the full variable domain: AAGVIQSPRHLIKEKRETATLKCYPIPRHDTVYWYQQGPGQDPQFLISFYEKMQSDKGSIPDRFSAQQFSDYHSELNMSSLELGDSALYFCASSPVGGGSPLHFGNGTRLTVT.

The chain recombines TRBV7-9 with TRBJ2-7; weak D call: TRBD2 (6 bases). The CDR3 is 17 residues long. The ends were cut back, 5 bases at V and 2 bases at J, with 22 bases in the middle. In germline, CDR1 is SEHNR, CDR2 FQNEAQ (reference sequence). The CDR3 loop reads CASSPPLGGIRPYEQYF. CDR3 DNA sequence: TGTGCCAGCAGCCCCCCCCTGGGGGGAATAAGGCCCTACGAGCAGTACTTC.

The chain carries TRBV19 and TRBJ1-5, with TRBD1 as a possible D gene (6 bases). The V gene's germline CDR1 is LNHDA and CDR2 SQIVND (reference sequence). V was clipped by 7 bases and J by 4 bases, with 23 bases between them. The CDR3 length is 17 residues. This CDR3 is CASTTGTLGSRNQPQHF. Written as DNA, the CDR3 is TGTGCCAGTACAACGGGGACATTGGGTTCTCGAAATCAGCCCCAGCATTTT.

The chain is built from TRBV7-8 and TRBJ2-1; TRBD2 is a possible D gene (5 bases). Germline V gene sequence: CDR1 SGHVS, CDR2 FQNEAQ. V was pared by 2 bases and J by 3 bases, with 14 bases between. This CDR3 is built from 16 residues. The CDR3 protein is CASSLWTVSGYNEQFF. In nucleotides, the CDR3 is TGTGCCAGCAGCTTATGGACTGTCAGCGGCTACAATGAGCAGTTCTTC.

The V and J genes are TRBV27 and TRBJ1-6; D may be TRBD1 (6 bases). CDR3 length equals 16 residues. Trimming removed 2 bases from V and 3 bases from J, with 11 bases in between. Germline V CDR1 and CDR2: MNHEY, SMNVEV (reference sequence). CDR3 sequence reads: CASSLGQTLYNSPLHF. In nucleotides, the CDR3 is TGTGCCAGCAGTTTAGGACAGACCCTCTATAATTCACCCCTCCACTTT.

V usage is TRBV9 and J usage is TRBJ2-5; 10 bases line up with TRBD2. This CDR3 region has 16 residues. Looked up from germline, CDR1 is SGDLS and CDR2 is YYNGEE. The junction had 5 bases not matched to a gene; V was cut back by 0 bases and J by 3 bases. In DNA, the CDR3 is TGTGCCAGCAGCGTAGGTGGTAGCGGGGGGAAAGAGACCCAGTACTTC. This sequence encodes CASSVGGSGGKETQYF. Using reference TRBV9 and TRBJ2-5 for the parts outside the CDR3, the full variable domain is DSGVTQTPKHLITATGQRVTLRCSPRSGDLSVYWYQQSLDQGLQFLIQYYNGEERAKGNILERFSAQQFPDLHSELNLSSLELGDSALYFCASSVGGSGGKETQYFGPGTRLLVL.

The chain joins TRBV4-1 to TRBJ1-1, with TRBD1 matching 9 bases. The J segment lost 5 bases and the V segment lost 8 bases, leaving 12 bases of the junction unmatched. The CDR3 contains 15 residues. The germline V gene encodes CDR1 MGHRA and CDR2 YSYEKL. For the CDR3, the DNA is TGCGCCAGCCGCGAACAGGGGGCTGCGGGGACTGAAGCTTTCTTT. Translation gives CASREQGAAGTEAFF.

CDR3 in amino acids: CASSPGTSTTWSYEQYF. CDR3 DNA sequence: TGTGCCAGCAGTCCCGGGACATCGACAACGTGGTCCTACGAGCAGTACTTC. The rearrangement joins TRBV28 to TRBJ2-7; TRBD1 might be the D (6 bases). The CDR3 covers 17 residues. Per the germline V gene, CDR1 is MDHEN and CDR2 is SYDVKM. The ends were cut back, 5 bases at V and 1 base at J, with 21 bases in the middle.

The V call is TRBV14, the J call TRBJ2-3, with D perhaps TRBD1 (5 bases). The CDR3 is 17 residues long. Germline CDR1 reads SGHDN; CDR2 reads FVKESK. V lost 3 bases, J lost 1 base, and 17 bases lay in between. In nucleotides, the CDR3 is TGTGCCAGCAGCCAGGGGCTGGAGCATGGGGGCACAGATACGCAGTATTTT. This sequence encodes CASSQGLEHGGTDTQYF.